This TCR beta chain emerged from a study of T cell clones after liver transplantation. As for the study in general: Post-transplant blood was tracked for graft-donor-reactive T cell clones identified in a pre-transplant mixed lymphocyte reaction. As an antigen-independent comparator, third-party-reactive TCRbeta sequences came from pre-transplant mixed lymphocyte reactions.

Sorting of unstimulated PBMCs yielded separate CD3+CD4+ and CD3+CD8+ fractions. Assay used: immunoSEQ multiplex PCR; TCRdb lists only in-frame clones, some missing. The sample lists approximately 68,000 clones, under 90% occurring once. The sample was CD4+ T cells from blood, taken before liver transplant. The receptor's source is a human donor who received a liver transplant.

CDR3: CASSLRQINQPQHF. The CDR3 DNA is TGTGCCAGCAGCCTCCGACAGATTAATCAGCCCCAGCATTTT. The chain recombines TRBV7-8 with TRBJ1-5; tentatively, D is TRBD1 (5 bases). This CDR3 is 14 amino acids long. The germline CDR1 and CDR2 sequences are SGHVS and FQNEAQ. Trimming pared 5 bases from V and 4 bases from J, leaving 12 bases between.